These 20 T cell receptor beta chains were all obtained from the same sample, sequenced in a study of T cell responses to AZD1222 COVID-19 vaccine. TCRdb keeps only in-frame clones here, not all; method: immunoSEQ multiplex PCR. Among around 80,000 clones, nearly 90% were seen once, and the ten largest hold around 9.9%. The specimen was peripheral blood, collected on day 0 of AZD1222 vaccination. Receptors originate from an adult in good health.

This clone has a single count. The chain employs TRBV19 and TRBJ1-5; 7 bases are a match to TRBD1. The CDR3 consists of 14 residues. The V and J ends lost 5 bases and 1 base, in that order; junction bases with no gene match: 2. Germline values: CDR1 LNHDA, CDR2 SQIVND (reference sequence). The CDR3 loop reads CASSQDRSNQPQHF. The DNA of the CDR3 is TGTGCCAGTAGTCAGGACAGGAGCAATCAGCCCCAGCATTTT. Combining the CDR3 with reference TRBV19 and TRBJ1-5 gives the whole variable domain DGGITQSPKYLFRKEGQNVTLSCEQNLNHDAMYWYRQDPGQGLRLIYYSQIVNDFQKGDIAEGYSVSREKKESFPLTVTSAQKNPTAFYLCASSQDRSNQPQHFGDGTRLSIL.

The J gene is TRBJ2-2, the V gene TRBV3-1 (or the pseudogene TRBV3-2); 12 bases line up with TRBD2. J gave up 6 bases and V 2 bases, and 13 bases lay outside the gene matches. This CDR3 has 19 residues. Germline V gene sequence: CDR1 LGHDT, CDR2 YNNKEL (reference sequence). CDR3 nucleotide sequence: TGTGCCAGCAGCCAACGGCTGGCGGGACTAGCGGGCTGGTCCGGGGAGCTGTTTTTT. It is translated as CASSQRLAGLAGWSGELFF.

The CDR3 region has the DNA TGTGCCAGCAGCGCACGACCAACTGCCTCCTACGAGCAGTACGTC. This sequence encodes CASSARPTASYEQYV. The chain uses TRBV5-5 and TRBJ2-7; D unclear. V gave up 4 bases and J gave up 0 bases, with 14 bases separating them. The CDR3 spans 15 residues. CDR1 and CDR2 from the germline V gene are SGHKS and YYEKEE (reference sequence).

The genes are TRBV28 and TRBJ2-5; 7 nucleotides match TRBD2. V shed 6 bases and J 5 bases; nucleotides not matched to a gene: 9. CDR3 length: 14 amino acids. Looked up from germline, CDR1 is MDHEN and CDR2 is SYDVKM. CDR3 in amino acids: CASSPGGGRETQYF. Written as DNA, the CDR3 is TGTGCCAGCAGCCCCGGGGGAGGGCGTGAGACCCAGTACTTC.

This clone has a single count. The chain has TRBV5-6 and TRBJ2-7; 12 bases line up with TRBD2. V shed 4 bases, J shed 0 bases, and the junction held 8 bases outside the gene matches. CDR3 length: 17 amino acids. The germline V gene has CDR1 SGHDT and CDR2 YYEEEE. CDR3 nucleotides: TGTGCCAGCAGCCCTAGCGGGAGGGCTGGGAGCTCCTACGAGCAGTACTTC. Its translation: CASSPSGRAGSSYEQYF.

With regard to this clone: The sample contains more than one DNA sequence encoding this CDR3. This chain's CDR3 is CASSISQGSYNEQFF. The CDR3 DNA sequence: TGTGCCAGTAGTATAAGTCAGGGCTCCTACAATGAGCAGTTCTTC. The chain joins TRBV19 to TRBJ2-1, with D tentatively TRBD1 (5 bases). The CDR3 is 15 amino acids. Germline V CDR1 and CDR2: LNHDA, SQIVND (reference sequence). V shed 2 bases and J shed 0 bases, with 8 bases lying between them.

The chain has TRBV11-3 and TRBJ1-1, with D hard to call. Germline CDR1 is SGHNT and CDR2 is YENEEA. The CDR3 covers 13 residues. V dropped 4 bases and J dropped 5 bases, with 11 bases sitting between them. CDR3: CASSSETRTEAFF. CDR3 nucleotide sequence: TGTGCCAGCAGCTCCGAAACTAGGACTGAAGCTTTCTTT.

The chain is built from TRBV7-8 and TRBJ1-5; no firm D call. V was trimmed by 1 base and J by 4 bases, leaving 14 bases between them. There are 16 residues in the CDR3. The germline V gene encodes CDR1 SGHVS and CDR2 FQNEAQ. The CDR3 is CASSLGSGRANQPQHF. DNA of the CDR3: TGTGCCAGCAGCTTAGGGTCAGGTCGGGCGAATCAGCCCCAGCATTTT.

This clone was found a few times. Its ends do not fully match the called genes, so a read error is possible. J is TRBJ2-7 and V is TRBV2; 12 positions agree with TRBD2. The CDR3 totals 12 residues. Germline V gene lookup returns CDR1 SNHLY and CDR2 FYNNEI. CDR3 region: CASSGPSGRVFF. CDR3 sequence (DNA): TGTGCCAGCAGTGGACCTAGCGGGAGGGTTTTCTTC. The full variable domain, with the rest looked up from reference TRBV2 and TRBJ2-7, is EPEVTQTPSHQVTQMGQEVILRCVPISNHLYFYWYRQILGQKVEFLVSFYNNEISEKSEIFDDQFSVERPDGSNFTLKIRSTKLEDSAMYFCASSGPSGRVFFGPGTRLTVT.

The gene calls are TRBV11-2 and TRBJ2-2, with 10 bases matching TRBD1. The CDR3 has 18 amino acids. V was clipped by 2 bases and J by 5 bases; unmatched bases: 11. The germline CDR1 and CDR2 sequences are SGHAT and FQNNGV. CDR3 amino acids: CASSLRDRGRGWTGELFF. CDR3 bases: TGTGCCAGCAGCTTACGCGACAGGGGGCGCGGGTGGACCGGGGAGCTGTTTTTT. Complete variable domain (other parts from reference TRBV11-2 and TRBJ2-2): EAGVAQSPRYKIIEKRQSVAFWCNPISGHATLYWYQQILGQGPKLLIQFQNNGVVDDSQLPKDRFSAERLKGVDSTLKIQPAKLEDSAVYLCASSLRDRGRGWTGELFFGEGSRLTVL.

The genes are TRBV7-2 and TRBJ1-5; perhaps TRBD1 as D (6 bases). The CDR3 has 15 residues. Trimming took 4 bases from V and 3 from J, leaving 13 bases between them. The germline V gene has CDR1 SGHTA and CDR2 FQGNSA. DNA of the CDR3: TGTGCCAGCAGCTCCGACAGGAACCCCAATCAGCCCCAGCATTTT. Translation: CASSSDRNPNQPQHF.

The chain joins TRBV5-5 to TRBJ2-3, with D uncertain. This CDR3 is 17 amino acids long. The germline V gene encodes CDR1 SGHKS and CDR2 YYEKEE (reference sequence). Trimming removed 3 bases from V and 0 bases from J, with 17 bases in between. The CDR3 loop is CASSYLKDIGSTDTQYF. In nucleotides, the CDR3 is TGTGCCAGCAGCTATTTGAAGGATATAGGTAGCACAGATACGCAGTATTTT.

V gene TRBV5-6 combines with J gene TRBJ2-7; 8 nucleotides match TRBD2. With 4 bases clipped from V and 1 base from J, the junction kept 4 bases outside the gene matches. This CDR3 is 14 amino acids long. Germline CDR1 SGHDT, CDR2 YYEEEE. Written as DNA, the CDR3 is TGTGCCAGCAGCATTACTAGCGGATCCTACGAGCAGTACTTC. It translates to CASSITSGSYEQYF. The entire variable domain, with the rest obtained from reference TRBV5-6 and TRBJ2-7, is as follows: DAGVTQSPTHLIKTRGQQVTLRCSPKSGHDTVSWYQQALGQGPQFIFQYYEEEERQRGNFPDRFSGHQFPNYSSELNVNALLLGDSALYLCASSITSGSYEQYFGPGTRLTVT.

CDR3 sequence (DNA): TGTGCCAGCAGCTTAGAACAGTTTAGCTCCTACAATGAGCAGTTCTTC. Protein product: CASSLEQFSSYNEQFF. V is TRBV7-7 and J is TRBJ2-1; D not certain. The V end was cut by 1 base, the J end by 0 bases, with 10 bases between. CDR1 and CDR2 from the germline V gene are SSHAT and FNYEAQ (reference sequence). The CDR3 covers 16 residues.

CDR3 sequence (DNA): TGTGCCAGCAGCTTGAATGGGGGGCCGGCGGACAATGAGCAGTTCTTC. It specifies CASSLNGGPADNEQFF. V is TRBV5-6 and J is TRBJ2-1, with D perhaps given as TRBD1 or TRBD2 (6 bases each). V was trimmed by 1 base and J by 5 bases, leaving 16 bases between them. The CDR3 covers 16 residues. Per the germline V gene, CDR1 is SGHDT and CDR2 is YYEEEE.

In this sample, this clone turned up once. The chain joins TRBV7-9 to TRBJ1-5, with D unresolved. The V and J ends lost 5 bases and 3 bases respectively, with 8 bases between them. Germline values: CDR1 SEHNR, CDR2 FQNEAQ (reference sequence). The CDR3 is 13 residues long. The CDR3 reads CASSQVINQPQHF. The DNA of the CDR3 is TGTGCCAGCAGCCAAGTCATCAATCAGCCCCAGCATTTT.

This chain joins TRBV9 and TRBJ2-5; TRBD1 might be the D (6 bases). Per germline, CDR1 SGDLS and CDR2 YYNGEE. V was pared by 6 bases and J by 1 base, with 13 bases between. The CDR3 runs 14 residues. CDR3 in DNA: TGTGCCAGCACCTCAGGACAGACCCAAGAGACCCAGTACTTC. Residues: CASTSGQTQETQYF.

The J gene is TRBJ1-2, the V gene TRBV5-1, with D hard to call. The CDR3 runs 12 residues. Germline V gene sequence: CDR1 SGHRS, CDR2 YFSETQ. Trimming pared 0 bases from V and 8 bases from J, leaving 8 bases between. CDR3 DNA: TGCGCCAGCAGCTTGGTGGGGTACGGCTACACCTTC. It encodes CASSLVGYGYTF. Based on the CDR3 plus reference TRBV5-1 and TRBJ1-2, the full variable domain is KAGVTQTPRYLIKTRGQQVTLSCSPISGHRSVSWYQQTPGQGLQFLFEYFSETQRNKGNFPGRFSGRQFSNSRSEMNVSTLELGDSALYLCASSLVGYGYTFGSGTRLTVV.

This clone turned up a few times. V and J are TRBV6-5 and TRBJ2-2; 11 positions agree with TRBD2. The CDR3 covers 16 residues. Germline assignment: CDR1 MNHEY and CDR2 SVGAGI. V lost 4 bases, J lost 1 base, and 2 bases stayed unmatched. Here the CDR3 reads CASSFGLAGNTGELFF. In DNA form, the CDR3 reads TGTGCCAGCAGTTTTGGACTAGCGGGGAACACCGGGGAGCTGTTTTTT.

V gene TRBV11-2 combines with J gene TRBJ2-7; D perhaps matches TRBD1 (6 bases). This CDR3 is 16 amino acids long. With 6 bases removed from V and 6 bases from J, the gap between germline ends came to 24 bases. The germline CDR1 and CDR2 sequences are SGHAT and FQNNGV. The CDR3, as DNA: TGTGCCAGCAGAGATTGGGGGCGAAGAGCATTTGTCGAGCAGTACTTC. It translates to CASRDWGRRAFVEQYF.